This T cell receptor beta chain derives from a study of shared clonotypes between healthy human individuals. Study-wide findings and caveats: Memory subsets generally showed smaller estimated richness than naive subsets did.

Some clones are missing from TCRdb's copy, which holds only in-frame ones; the method was immunoSEQ multiplex PCR. Among around 2.1 million clones listed, roughly 95% were seen once. Germline lookup yields CDR1 SGDLS and CDR2 YYNGEE. Trimming took 0 bases from V and 0 from J, leaving 9 bases between them. The CDR3 is made up of 15 amino acids. To note about this clone: Its target is unknown.

The sequence came from a man younger than 35 in good health. The V and J genes are TRBV9 and TRBJ1-2; D perhaps matches TRBD1 (6 bases). Sample: naive CD4+ T cells sorted from blood. Indicated subset: CD45RA+ positively selected. The CDR3 DNA follows: TGTGCCAGCAGCGTAGGGACAGAAGCTAACTATGGCTACACCTTC. Translating it yields CASSVGTEANYGYTF.